This is a list of T cell receptor beta chains from one sample in a study of T cell repertoires in cytomegalovirus infection. MiXCR, run by TCRdb on the reads, gives a single entry per CDR3 protein. Of some 680,000 distinct CDR3 sequences listed, less than 40% were seen once; the top ten hold under 3%. Sequences were obtained from PBMCs. These receptors were collected from a human donor in good health (CMV status not recorded). Some clones in this sample may be carry-over from other donors' samples. Both conserved end residues are trimmed from each CDR3.

v_call,cdr3_aa
TRBV29-1,SVEVRRGLYGYT
TRBV7-6,ASSLASRVEQF
TRBV6-2/TRBV6-3,ASRRSAAGANVLT
TRBV11-2,ASSLGFSGNEQF
TRBV2,ASSGVSGAYEQY
TRBV7-2,ASSQPDRGDTEAF
TRBV5-1,ASSLDGHNSPLH
TRBV7-2,ASSSEGSQPQH
TRBV19,ASSSQDSKNIQY
TRBV11-3,ASSLQGGGEQF
TRBV19,ATRSLGKNQPQH
TRBV20-1,SARGGGQGSKGGPQH
TRBV7-2,ASSLPGQGYT
TRBV27,ASRPLSSTDTQY
TRBV25-1,ASSEAAIQETQY
TRBV27,ATARGPQETQY
TRBV7-3,ASSFSGGAGTGELF
TRBV28,ASSLSLNLAANTDTQY
TRBV7-3,ASSSGQNHGYT
TRBV11-2,ASSLGGGGQGANTEAF
TRBV9,ASSVGDRSYGYT
TRBV30,ACHRGNEQF
TRBV7-2,ASRLNLVRDRGEETQY
TRBV24-1,ATSGRTGVRQF
TRBV19,ASIPGLGPNYGYT
TRBV30,ALKTGREAF
TRBV28,ASSLRDRRAF
TRBV4-1,ASSQVGEVEKLF
TRBV19,ASSITAGELF
TRBV7-6,ASSLRSAVNTGELF
TRBV28,ASLRRAGGYEQY
TRBV11-2,ASSDGRGDYVTDTQY
TRBV28,ASSGQAGLQF
TRBV6-1,ASSPTAWGDGLAHQPQH
TRBV6-1,ASSEGTGGYEQY
TRBV6-1,ASNNSPSGTKNIQY
TRBV7-2,ASSPDRGEGKLF
TRBV4-1,ASSQREWLGEPQH
TRBV28,ASRPTDRGLEDTQY
TRBV12-3/TRBV12-4,ASSFGGAGANVLT
TRBV27,ASNSLAGIIHNEQF